This T cell receptor (beta chain) was recovered during a study of CD8+ T cells in alopecia areata (dated by TCRdb to 2016 to 2018). Study-level background: The treated patients took part in an open-label pilot trial in which moderate-to-severe alopecia areata was treated with oral tofacitinib at 5 to 10 mg twice daily. Patients stayed on tofacitinib for 6 to 18 months and then had 6 months of follow-up off drug so that delayed response and recurrence could be assessed. Disease severity in treated patients was measured with the SALT score, which quantifies the percentage of affected scalp surface area. To study T cell clonal expansion in alopecia areata, the researchers applied high-throughput TCRbeta sequencing to both the C3H/HeJ mouse model and human patients. Scalp tissue and sorted CD4+ and CD8+ peripheral blood T cells from patchy and totalis/universalis alopecia areata patients and from healthy controls were covered by human TCRbeta sequencing. Patients on tofacitinib were biopsied at baseline and after 4 and 24 weeks of treatment, and several of the patients also had a later scalp biopsy. Scalp clonality was compared among normal scalp (n=4), patchy alopecia areata scalp (n=8), and alopecia totalis/universalis scalp (n=8). RNA was extracted with the PAXgene miRNA kit for fixed scalp, the miRNeasy kit for PBMCs, and the RNeasy kit for mouse skin. immunoSEQ multiplex PCR using 35 Vbeta forward primers and 13 Jbeta reverse primers was used to amplify TCRbeta CDR3 regions.

This sample's treatment or condition label indicates: oral pan-JAK inhibitor, 5-10 mg twice daily. From alopecia areata patients, peripheral blood was collected along with lesional scalp punch biopsies. PBMCs were isolated by density centrifugation and stained for CD3, CD4 and CD8, after which CD4+ and CD8+ T cells were sorted on a FACSAria. The paper's findings and limits, for the study overall: TCR sequences shared between patients were less clear than in mice, possibly partly because of HLA diversity in the patient population. Tofacitinib significantly lowered scalp clonality and the number of expanded CD8+ clones among the top 100 scalp clones. Many expanded lesional clones persisted in scalp and blood during tofacitinib treatment, which may partly explain relapse after stopping treatment. Higher clonality and more expanded CD8+ clones were observed in lesional scalp than in normal scalp, particularly in alopecia totalis/universalis, a finding suggestive of antigenic drive. Scalp TCR repertoire analysis is complicated because resident alphabeta T cells in normal human skin are also sequenced, whereas mouse skin is dominated by gammadelta T cells. The treated cohort was small, with a single nonresponder, so links between baseline CD8+ expansion and response need larger studies.

The library was generated by the immunoSEQ multiplex PCR assay. RNA was extracted from all samples and reverse transcribed into cDNA, which served as template for TCR sequencing. SuperScript III was used to make first-strand cDNA, primed with a 2:1 mix of oligo-dT and random hexamers. A synthetic immune receptor repertoire was used to assess amplification bias, and residual bias was removed computationally. As for how the authors treated the data: Raw reads were preprocessed for error removal, and CDR3 was defined according to IMGT conventions as running from the conserved cysteine to phenylalanine. To get clonality, Shannon entropy was normalized by log2 of the number of productive unique TCRs and the result was subtracted from 1. Scalp TCRbeta sequences were cross-referenced with sorted blood CD4 and CD8 repertoires so that the CD4 or CD8 identity of scalp clones could be inferred. TCRdb carries this immuneACCESS record with in-frame sequences only. Its versions omit some clonotypes, under half of them owing to an unresolved V gene in the studies checked, with the rest unexplained. D and trimming come from the DNA, and the V and J calls and clone size come from that table. In all, the sample holds 250,000 to 350,000 clones, and 60% of those were seen once. The ten largest make up about 0.9% of the sample.

The germline V gene encodes CDR1 SQVTM and CDR2 ANQGSEA. The CDR3 runs 12 residues from the cysteine to the phenylalanine. The DNA shown is the 36-base CDR3, in frame from base 1. On this clone: This receptor's antigen is unknown. One junction end disagrees with the germline gene, perhaps due to a read error.

This sample comprised CD4+ T cells sorted from blood, obtained at week 52, from a patient treated with tofacitinib. The source is a human donor with alopecia areata. The rearranged segments are TRBV29-1 and TRBJ2-5; the D gene could be TRBD1 or TRBD2, each one agreeing over 5 bases. Here is the DNA: TGCACCGTTGTGGGGGTCGAAGAGACCCAGTACTTC. It translates to CTVVGVEETQYF.